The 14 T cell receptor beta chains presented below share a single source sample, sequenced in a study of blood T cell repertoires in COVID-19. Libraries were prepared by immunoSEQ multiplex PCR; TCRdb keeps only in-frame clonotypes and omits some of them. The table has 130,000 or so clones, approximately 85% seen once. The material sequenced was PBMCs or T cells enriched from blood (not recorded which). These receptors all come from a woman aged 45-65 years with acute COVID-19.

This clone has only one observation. The CDR3 spells CASSYLTGAYSTGELFF. DNA for the CDR3: TGTGCCAGCAGCTACTTGACAGGGGCTTATAGCACCGGGGAGCTGTTTTTT. V is TRBV5-4 and J is TRBJ2-2; 8 bases line up with TRBD1. The CDR3 loop spans 17 amino acids. Germline V gene lookup returns CDR1 SGHNT and CDR2 YYREEE (reference sequence). The ends lost 3 bases at V and 4 bases at J; junction bases unmatched: 11.

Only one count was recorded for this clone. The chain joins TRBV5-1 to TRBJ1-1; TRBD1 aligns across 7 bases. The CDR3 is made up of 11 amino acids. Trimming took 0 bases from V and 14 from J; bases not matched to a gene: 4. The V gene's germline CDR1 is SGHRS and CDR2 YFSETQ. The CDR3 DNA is TGCGCCAGCAGCTTGGAAAGGGGGCTGTTCTTT. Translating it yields CASSLERGLFF.

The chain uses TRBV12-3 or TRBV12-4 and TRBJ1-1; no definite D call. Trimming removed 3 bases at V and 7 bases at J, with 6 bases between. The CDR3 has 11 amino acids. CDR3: CASSFGHEAFF. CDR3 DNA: TGTGCCAGCAGTTTCGGTCATGAAGCTTTCTTT.

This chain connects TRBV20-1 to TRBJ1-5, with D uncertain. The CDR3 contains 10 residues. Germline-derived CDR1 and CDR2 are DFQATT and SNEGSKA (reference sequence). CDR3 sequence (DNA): TGCACCGGGGGCAATCAGCCCCAGCATTTT. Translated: CTGGNQPQHF.

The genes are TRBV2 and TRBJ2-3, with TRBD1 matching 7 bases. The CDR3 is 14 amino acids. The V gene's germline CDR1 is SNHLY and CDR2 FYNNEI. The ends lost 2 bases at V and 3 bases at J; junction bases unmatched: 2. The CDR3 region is CASSEQGQTDTQYF. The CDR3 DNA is TGTGCCAGCAGTGAACAGGGACAGACAGATACGCAGTATTTT.

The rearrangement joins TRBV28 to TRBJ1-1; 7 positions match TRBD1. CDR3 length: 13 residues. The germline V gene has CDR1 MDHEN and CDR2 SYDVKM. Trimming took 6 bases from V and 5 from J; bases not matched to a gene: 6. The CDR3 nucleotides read TGTGCCAGCAGAGTACAGGGGAGTACTGAAGCTTTCTTT. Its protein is CASRVQGSTEAFF.

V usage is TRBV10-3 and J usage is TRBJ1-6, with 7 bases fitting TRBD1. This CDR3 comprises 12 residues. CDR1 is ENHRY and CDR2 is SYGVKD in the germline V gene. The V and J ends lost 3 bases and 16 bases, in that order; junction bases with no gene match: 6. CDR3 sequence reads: CAISDPGQTLHF. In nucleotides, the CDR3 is TGTGCCATCAGTGACCCGGGACAGACACTCCACTTT.

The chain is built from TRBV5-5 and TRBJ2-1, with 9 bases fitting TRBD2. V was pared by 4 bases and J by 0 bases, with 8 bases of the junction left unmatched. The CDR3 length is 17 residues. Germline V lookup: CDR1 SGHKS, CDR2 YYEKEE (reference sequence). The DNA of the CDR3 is TGTGCCAGCAGCCTTAGGACTAGCGCCAGCTCCTACAATGAGCAGTTCTTC. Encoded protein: CASSLRTSASSYNEQFF.

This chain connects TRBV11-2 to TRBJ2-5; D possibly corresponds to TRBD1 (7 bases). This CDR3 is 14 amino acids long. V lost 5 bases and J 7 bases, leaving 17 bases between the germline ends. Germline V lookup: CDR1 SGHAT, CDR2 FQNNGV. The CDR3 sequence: CASSEAGGRVTQYF. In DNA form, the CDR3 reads TGTGCCAGCAGCGAAGCAGGGGGGCGGGTGACCCAGTACTTC.

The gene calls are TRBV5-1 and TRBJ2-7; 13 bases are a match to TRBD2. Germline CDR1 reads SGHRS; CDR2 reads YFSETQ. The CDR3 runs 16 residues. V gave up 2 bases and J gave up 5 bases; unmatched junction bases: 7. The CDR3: CASSFWTSGRFHEQYF. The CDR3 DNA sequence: TGCGCCAGCAGCTTCTGGACTAGCGGGAGATTCCACGAGCAGTACTTC.

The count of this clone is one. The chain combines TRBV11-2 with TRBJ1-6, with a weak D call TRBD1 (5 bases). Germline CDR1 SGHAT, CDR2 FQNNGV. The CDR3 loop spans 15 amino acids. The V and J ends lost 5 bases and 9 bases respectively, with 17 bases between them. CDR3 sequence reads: CASSPTGGFLSPLHF. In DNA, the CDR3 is TGTGCCAGCAGCCCTACCGGGGGATTCCTTTCACCCCTCCACTTT. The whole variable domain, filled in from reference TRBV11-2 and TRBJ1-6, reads EAGVAQSPRYKIIEKRQSVAFWCNPISGHATLYWYQQILGQGPKLLIQFQNNGVVDDSQLPKDRFSAERLKGVDSTLKIQPAKLEDSAVYLCASSPTGGFLSPLHFGNGTRLTVT.

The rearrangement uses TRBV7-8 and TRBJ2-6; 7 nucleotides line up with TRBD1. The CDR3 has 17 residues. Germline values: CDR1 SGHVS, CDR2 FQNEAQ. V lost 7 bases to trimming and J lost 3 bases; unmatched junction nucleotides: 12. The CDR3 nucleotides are TGTGCCAGCAACCGACACAGGGGCTCGGGTGGGGCCAACGTCCTGACTTTC. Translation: CASNRHRGSGGANVLTF.

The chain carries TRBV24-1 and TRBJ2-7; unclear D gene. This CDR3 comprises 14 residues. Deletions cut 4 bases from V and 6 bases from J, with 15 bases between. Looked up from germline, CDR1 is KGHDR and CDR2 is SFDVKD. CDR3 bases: TGTGCCACCAGTGAATCCTCCGTGTATAGCGAGCAGTACTTC. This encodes CATSESSVYSEQYF.

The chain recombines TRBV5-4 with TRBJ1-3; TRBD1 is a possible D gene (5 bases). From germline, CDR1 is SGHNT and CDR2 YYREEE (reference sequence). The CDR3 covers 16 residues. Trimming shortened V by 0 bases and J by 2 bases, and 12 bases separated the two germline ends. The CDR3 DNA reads TGTGCCAGCAGCTTGGGGGGCGGATCCGCTGGAAACACCATATATTTT. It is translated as CASSLGGGSAGNTIYF.